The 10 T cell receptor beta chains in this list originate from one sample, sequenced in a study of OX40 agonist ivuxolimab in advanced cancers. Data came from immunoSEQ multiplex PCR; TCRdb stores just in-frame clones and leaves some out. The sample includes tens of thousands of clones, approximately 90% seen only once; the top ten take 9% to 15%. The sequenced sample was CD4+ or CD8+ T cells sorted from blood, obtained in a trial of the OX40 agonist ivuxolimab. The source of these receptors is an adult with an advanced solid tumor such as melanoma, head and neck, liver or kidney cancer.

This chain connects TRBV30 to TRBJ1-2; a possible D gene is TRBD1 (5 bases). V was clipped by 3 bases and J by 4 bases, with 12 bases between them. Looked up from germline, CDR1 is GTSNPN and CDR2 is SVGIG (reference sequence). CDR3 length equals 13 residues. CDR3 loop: CAWRDTGGYGYTF. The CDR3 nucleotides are TGTGCCTGGAGGGACACGGGGGGCTATGGCTACACCTTC. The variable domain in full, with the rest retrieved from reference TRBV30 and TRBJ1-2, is SQTIHQWPATLVQPVGSPLSLECTVEGTSNPNLYWYRQAAGRGLQLLFYSVGIGQISSEVPQNLSASRPQDRQFILSSKKLLLSDSGFYLCAWRDTGGYGYTFGSGTRLTVV.

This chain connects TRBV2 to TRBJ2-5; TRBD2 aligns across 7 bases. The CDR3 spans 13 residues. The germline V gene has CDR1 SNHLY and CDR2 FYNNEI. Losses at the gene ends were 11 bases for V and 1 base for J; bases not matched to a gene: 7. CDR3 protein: CAGQLATQETQYF. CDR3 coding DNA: TGTGCCGGACAACTAGCGACCCAAGAGACCCAGTACTTC.

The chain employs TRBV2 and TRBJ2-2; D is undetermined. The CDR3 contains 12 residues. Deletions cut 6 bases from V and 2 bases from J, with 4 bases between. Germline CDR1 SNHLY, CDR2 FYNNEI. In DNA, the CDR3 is TGTGCCAGCAGGGTAAACACCGGGGAGCTGTTTTTT. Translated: CASRVNTGELFF.

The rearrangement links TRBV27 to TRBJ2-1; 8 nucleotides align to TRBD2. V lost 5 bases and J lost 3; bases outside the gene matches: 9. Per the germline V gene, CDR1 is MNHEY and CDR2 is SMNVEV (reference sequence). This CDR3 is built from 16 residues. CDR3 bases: TGTGCCAGCAGTCCCCTAGGGAGCGGGAGCTACAATGAGCAGTTCTTC. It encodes CASSPLGSGSYNEQFF.

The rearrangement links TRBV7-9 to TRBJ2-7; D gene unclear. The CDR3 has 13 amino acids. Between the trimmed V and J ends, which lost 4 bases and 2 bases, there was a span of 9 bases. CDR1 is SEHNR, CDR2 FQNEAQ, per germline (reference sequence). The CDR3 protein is CASSSRTAYEQYF. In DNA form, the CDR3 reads TGTGCCAGCAGCTCAAGGACGGCCTACGAGCAGTACTTC.

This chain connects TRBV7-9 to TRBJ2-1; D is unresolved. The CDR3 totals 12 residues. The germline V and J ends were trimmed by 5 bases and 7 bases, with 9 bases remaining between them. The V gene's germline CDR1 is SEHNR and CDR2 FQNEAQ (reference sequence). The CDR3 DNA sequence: TGTGCCAGCAGCCTTGTAAGGAATGAGCAGTTCTTC. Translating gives CASSLVRNEQFF. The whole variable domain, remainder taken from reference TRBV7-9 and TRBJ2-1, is DTGVSQNPRHKITKRGQNVTFRCDPISEHNRLYWYRQTLGQGPEFLTYFQNEAQLEKSRLLSDRFSAERPKGSFSTLEIQRTEQGDSAMYLCASSLVRNEQFFGPGTRLTVL.

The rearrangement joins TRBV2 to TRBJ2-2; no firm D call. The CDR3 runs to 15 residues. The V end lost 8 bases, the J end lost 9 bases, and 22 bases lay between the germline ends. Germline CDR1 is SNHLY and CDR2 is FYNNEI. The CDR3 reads CASERSGRTERELFF. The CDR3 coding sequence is TGTGCCAGCGAAAGATCGGGCCGCACCGAGCGGGAGCTGTTTTTT.

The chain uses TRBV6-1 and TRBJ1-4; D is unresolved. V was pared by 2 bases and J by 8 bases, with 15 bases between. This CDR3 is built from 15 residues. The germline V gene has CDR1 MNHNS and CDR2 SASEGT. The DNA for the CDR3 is TGTGCCAGCAGTGAATTCAGGAGGGTCGGGGAAAAACTGTTTTTT. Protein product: CASSEFRRVGEKLFF.

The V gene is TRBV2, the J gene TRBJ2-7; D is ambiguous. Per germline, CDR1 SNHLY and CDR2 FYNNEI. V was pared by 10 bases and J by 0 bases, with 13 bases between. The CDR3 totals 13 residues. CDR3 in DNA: TGTGCCACCCGTACGGAGAGCTCCTACGAGCAGTACTTC. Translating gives CATRTESSYEQYF.

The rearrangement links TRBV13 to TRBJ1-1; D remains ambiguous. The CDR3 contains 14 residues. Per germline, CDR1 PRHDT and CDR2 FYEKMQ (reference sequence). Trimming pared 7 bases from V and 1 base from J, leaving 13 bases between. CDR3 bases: TGTGCCAGCAATATTTATACCAAGAACACTGAAGCTTTCTTT. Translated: CASNIYTKNTEAFF.